This T cell receptor (beta chain) was sequenced during a study of OX40 agonist ivuxolimab in advanced cancers. Study-wide background: People in dose escalation had one of these cancers: hepatocellular carcinoma, melanoma, renal cell or head and neck cancer.

Losses at the gene ends were 7 bases for V and 4 bases for J; bases not matched to a gene: 9. Per germline, CDR1 SGHRS and CDR2 YFSETQ. This CDR3 has 14 residues. The method was immunoSEQ multiplex PCR; TCRdb's version includes in-frame clones alone and lacks a portion of them. The sample lists over 45,000 clones, around 85% seen once, with 2.8% in the top ten. The rearrangement joins TRBV5-1 to TRBJ1-1, with TRBD1 identical over 8 bases. The sequences come from CD4+ or CD8+ T cells sorted from blood, collected in a trial of the OX40 agonist ivuxolimab. The receptor's source is an adult with an advanced solid tumor such as melanoma, head and neck, liver or kidney cancer. CDR3 sequence reads: CASLSRQGATEAFF. The CDR3 DNA reads as TGCGCCAGCCTCTCCAGGCAGGGGGCCACTGAAGCTTTCTTT.